This T cell receptor (beta chain) is from a study of shared clonotypes between healthy human individuals. Whole-study findings and limits: The generation probabilities recorded for non-shared clonotypes fell below those of clonotypes shared by all four donors. Larger estimated richness was generally recorded for naive subsets relative to memory subsets.

In the case of this clone: Its antigen is still unknown.

For every subset, genomic DNA was evenly distributed across several immunoSEQ plates. Profiled with immunoSEQ multiplex PCR; TCRdb holds only in-frame clones, not every one. The sample includes around 2,000,000 clones, roughly 94% of them seen just once. J was trimmed by 4 bases and V by 0 bases; bases with no gene match: 13. CDR1 is MGHRA, CDR2 YSYEKL, per germline. The CDR3 spans 18 residues. CD45RO-negative, CCR7-positively selected cells formed the naive CD8 fraction, excluding terminally differentiated effector memory CD45RA+ cells. The healthy adult donors were HIV-negative and reported no recent acute infections or vaccinations.

The gene calls are TRBV4-1 and TRBJ1-2, with TRBD1 matching over 8 bases. The TCR sequence derives from a man aged 18 to 30 in good health. Material for sequencing was naive CD8+ T cells sorted from blood. For the CDR3, the DNA is TGCGCCAGCAGCCAAGATGCCCCGACAGGGGCTAGTCTCTATGGCTACACCTTC. Its protein is CASSQDAPTGASLYGYTF.